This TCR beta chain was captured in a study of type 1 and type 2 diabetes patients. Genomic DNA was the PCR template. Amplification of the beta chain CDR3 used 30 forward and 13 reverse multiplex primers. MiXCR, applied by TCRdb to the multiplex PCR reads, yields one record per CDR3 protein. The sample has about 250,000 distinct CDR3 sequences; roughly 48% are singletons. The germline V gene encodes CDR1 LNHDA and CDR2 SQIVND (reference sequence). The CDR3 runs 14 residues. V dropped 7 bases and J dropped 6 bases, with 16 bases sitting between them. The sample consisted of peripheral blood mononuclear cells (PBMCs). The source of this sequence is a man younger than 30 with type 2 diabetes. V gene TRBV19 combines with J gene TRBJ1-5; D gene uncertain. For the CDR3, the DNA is TGTGCCAGTAACGAACGCGGCACTGTTCAGCCCCAGCATTTT. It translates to CASNERGTVQPQHF.